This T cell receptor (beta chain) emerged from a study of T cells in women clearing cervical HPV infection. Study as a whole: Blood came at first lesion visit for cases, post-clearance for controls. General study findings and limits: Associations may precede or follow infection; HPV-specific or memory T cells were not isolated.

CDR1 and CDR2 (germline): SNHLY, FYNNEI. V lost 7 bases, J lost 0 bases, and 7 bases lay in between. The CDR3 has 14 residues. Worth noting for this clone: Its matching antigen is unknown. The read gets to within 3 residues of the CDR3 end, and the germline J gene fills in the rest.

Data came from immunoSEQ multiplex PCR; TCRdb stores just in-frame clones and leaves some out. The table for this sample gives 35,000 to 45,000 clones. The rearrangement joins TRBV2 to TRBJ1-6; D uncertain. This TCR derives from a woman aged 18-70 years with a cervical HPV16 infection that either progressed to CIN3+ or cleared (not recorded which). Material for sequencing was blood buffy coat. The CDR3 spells CASKPSSYNSPLHF. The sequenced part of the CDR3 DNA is TGTGCCAGCAAGCCGAGCTCCTATAATTCACCC.